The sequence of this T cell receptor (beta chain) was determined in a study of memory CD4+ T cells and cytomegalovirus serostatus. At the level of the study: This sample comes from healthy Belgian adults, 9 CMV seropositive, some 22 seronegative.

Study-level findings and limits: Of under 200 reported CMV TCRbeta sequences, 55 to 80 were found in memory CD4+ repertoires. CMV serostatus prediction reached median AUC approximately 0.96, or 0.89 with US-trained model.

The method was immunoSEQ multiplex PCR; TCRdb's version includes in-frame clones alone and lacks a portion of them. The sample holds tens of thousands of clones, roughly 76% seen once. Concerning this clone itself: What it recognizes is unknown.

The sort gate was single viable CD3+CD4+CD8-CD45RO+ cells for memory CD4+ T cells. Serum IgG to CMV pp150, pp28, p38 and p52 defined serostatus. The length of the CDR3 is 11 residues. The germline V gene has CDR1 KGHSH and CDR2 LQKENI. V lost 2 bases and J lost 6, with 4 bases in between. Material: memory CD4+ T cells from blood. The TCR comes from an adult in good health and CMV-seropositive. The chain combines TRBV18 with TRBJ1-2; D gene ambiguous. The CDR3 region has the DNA TGTGCCAGCTCACCAGGGGATGGCTACACCTTC. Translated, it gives CASSPGDGYTF. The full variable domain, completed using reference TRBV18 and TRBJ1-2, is NAGVMQNPRHLVRRRGQEARLRCSPMKGHSHVYWYRQLPEEGLKFMVYLQKENIIDESGMPKERFSAEFPKEGPSILRIQQVVRGDSAAYFCASSPGDGYTFGSGTRLTVV.